This T cell receptor beta chain comes out of a study of control samples from healthy donors and cancer patients. As regards this clone: This sample includes further DNA sequences coding for the same CDR3.

The CDR3 runs to 14 residues. Per the germline V gene, CDR1 is WSHSY and CDR2 is SAAADI. V lost 6 bases to trimming and J lost 6 bases, with 17 bases between them. Generated by immunoSEQ multiplex PCR, the TCRdb table keeps only in-frame clones and is missing some. The table lists under 150,000 clones, around 87% of them singletons. Input material: blood. This chain joins TRBV10-2 and TRBJ1-2; the D gene is possibly TRBD1 (6 bases). This receptor was identified in a man in his 60s in good health. The CDR3 is CASRGPGGGNGYTF. The CDR3 DNA follows: TGCGCCAGCAGGGGACCTGGAGGGGGAAATGGCTACACCTTC.